The rows below give T cell receptor beta chains drawn from one sample of a study of CD8+CD57+ T cells in acquired aplastic anemia. TCRdb reanalysed the reads using MiXCR and keeps one entry per CDR3 protein. The data show roughly 500,000 distinct CDR3 sequences, roughly 34% seen once. The material sequenced was sorted CD4+, CD8+, or CD8+CD57+ T cells (not recorded which) from PBMCs. Receptors originate from a human donor with aplastic anemia. Each CDR3 is given with its conserved first and last residue. The order of the fields is D gene, J gene, clone size, V gene, CDR3 protein, CDR3 DNA. The D gene is left open where the match is weak. Some rows mark clone size as missing; the rest say once, few, many or name a class of expanded clone.

-	TRBJ1-3	-	TRBV7-6	CASSSLGQSSGNTIYF	TGTGCCAGCAGCTCCCTGGGCCAGAGCTCTGGAAACACCATATATTTT
-	TRBJ2-1	-	TRBV28	CASSLLSREQFF	TGTGCCAGCAGTTTATTGTCGCGTGAGCAGTTCTTC
TRBD1	TRBJ1-1	many	TRBV29-1	CSGAGTGNTEAFF	TGCAGCGGGGCGGGGACAGGAAACACTGAAGCTTTCTTT
TRBD1	TRBJ2-7	many	TRBV2	CASSGGTGVGQYF	TGTGCCAGCAGCGGCGGGACAGGGGTCGGGCAGTACTTC
TRBD1	TRBJ1-2	-	TRBV19	CASSSPTGTAFGYTF	TGTGCCAGTAGTAGTCCAACCGGGACAGCCTTTGGGTACACCTTC
-	TRBJ1-2	many	TRBV29-1	CSVLLTDRGYTF	TGCAGCGTTTTGTTAACAGATCGTGGCTACACCTTC
-	TRBJ2-3	many	TRBV24-1	CATSDASDSTDTQYF	TGTGCCACCAGTGATGCTAGCGACTCCACAGATACGCAGTATTTT
-	TRBJ1-4	few	TRBV7-9	CASSLNSRNEKLFF	TGTGCCAGCAGCTTAAACTCCAGGAATGAAAAACTGTTTTTT
TRBD1	TRBJ1-2	many	TRBV10-3	CAISAGQAVVYGYTF	TGTGCCATCAGTGCAGGACAGGCAGTTGTTTATGGCTACACCTTC
-	TRBJ1-2	-	TRBV7-9	CATSFLCANYGYTF	TGTGCCACCTCCTTCTTATGTGCTAACTATGGCTACACCTTC
-	TRBJ1-1	-	TRBV20-1	CSARDRLRGLNTEAFF	TGCAGTGCTAGAGATAGGTTACGGGGGCTGAACACTGAAGCTTTCTTT
-	TRBJ2-2	few	TRBV19	CASSIQGTAGELFF	TGTGCCAGTAGTATCCAGGGGACGGCCGGGGAGCTGTTTTTT
TRBD1	TRBJ2-7	many	TRBV19	CASNDRGHEQYF	TGTGCCAGTAATGACAGGGGGCACGAGCAGTACTTC
-	TRBJ2-7	few	TRBV12-3/TRBV12-4	CASSTTGSGEQYF	TGTGCCAGCAGCACGACAGGCAGTGGAGAGCAGTACTTC
-	TRBJ2-1	many	TRBV19	CASSMGHDNEQFF	TGTGCCAGTAGTATGGGCCACGACAATGAGCAGTTCTTC